The 18 T cell receptor beta chains reported below all come from one sample, sequenced in a study of shared clonotypes between healthy human individuals. The table came from immunoSEQ multiplex PCR; TCRdb's copy has only in-frame clones and leaves some out. The sample includes some 530,000 clones, almost 80% of them seen just once. Sequenced input: PBMCs. These receptor sequences come from a woman in her 40s in good health. Some clones in this sample may be carry-over from other donors' samples.

The chain couples TRBV30 to TRBJ2-7; D is perhaps TRBD2 (6 bases). The CDR3 runs to 13 residues. Trimming stripped 1 base from V and 2 bases from J, with 9 bases between. Germline V gene data show CDR1 as GTSNPN and CDR2 as SVGIG (reference sequence). CDR3: CAWSGEEAYEQYF. CDR3 nucleotide sequence: TGTGCCTGGAGTGGGGAGGAGGCCTACGAGCAGTACTTC. Combining the CDR3 with reference TRBV30 and TRBJ2-7 gives the whole variable domain SQTIHQWPATLVQPVGSPLSLECTVEGTSNPNLYWYRQAAGRGLQLLFYSVGIGQISSEVPQNLSASRPQDRQFILSSKKLLLSDSGFYLCAWSGEEAYEQYFGPGTRLTVT.

This clone was detected only once. The CDR3: CASSLPWKGTGELFF. The CDR3 coding sequence is TGTGCCAGCAGCCTCCCCTGGAAGGGGACCGGGGAGCTGTTTTTT. The chain uses TRBV7-6 and TRBJ2-2; weak D call: TRBD1 (5 bases). V dropped 5 bases and J dropped 5 bases, with 15 bases sitting between them. The CDR3 totals 15 residues. Germline V gene lookup returns CDR1 SGHVS and CDR2 FNYEAQ.

This chain connects TRBV18 to TRBJ1-4; no clear D. Per the germline V gene, CDR1 is KGHSH and CDR2 is LQKENI. This CDR3 contains 16 residues. Deletions cut 2 bases from V and 8 bases from J, with 18 bases between. DNA of the CDR3: TGTGCCAGCTCACCAGATCTCGCGGGGATGGGGGAAAAACTGTTTTTT. This gives the protein CASSPDLAGMGEKLFF.

For the CDR3, the DNA is TGCGCCAGCAGAGATACCGGAAGGGGTGACACTGAAGCTTTCTTT. Translation gives CASRDTGRGDTEAFF. J is TRBJ1-1 and V is TRBV5-1, with D possibly being TRBD1 (5 bases). CDR1 and CDR2 (germline): SGHRS, YFSETQ. The V end was cut by 5 bases, the J end by 3 bases, with 17 bases between. CDR3 length equals 15 residues.

The rearrangement links TRBV5-1 to TRBJ1-1; TRBD1 matches 8 bases. This CDR3 is built from 14 residues. The germline CDR1 and CDR2 sequences are SGHRS and YFSETQ. J was trimmed by 3 bases and V by 4 bases; bases with no gene match: 5. In DNA form, the CDR3 reads TGCGCCAGCAGCCGGGGGACAGGAGACACTGAAGCTTTCTTT. This sequence encodes CASSRGTGDTEAFF.

About this clone itself: It is likely a read error: a sequence one base away is far more abundant. V and J are TRBV10-2 and TRBJ1-3; TRBD1 agrees at 7 bases. Trimming cost V 3 bases and J 0 bases; bases outside gene matches: 2. Per the germline V gene, CDR1 is WSHSY and CDR2 is SAAADI. This CDR3 spans 15 amino acids. The CDR3 DNA sequence: TGCGCCAGCAGTGACAGGGGGGACTCTGGAAACACCATATATTTT. This codes for CASSDRGDSGNTIYF.

This rearrangement joins TRBV29-1 to TRBJ2-5; 14 nucleotides align to TRBD2. The CDR3 is 15 amino acids. The germline gives CDR1 SQVTM, CDR2 ANQGSEA. V lost 7 bases, J lost 5 bases, and 9 bases stayed unmatched. CDR3 sequence (DNA): TGCAGCGCTGGGGGGACTAGCGGGAGTTTCGAGACCCAGTACTTC. Its protein product is CSAGGTSGSFETQYF. Full variable domain (missing parts from reference TRBV29-1 and TRBJ2-5): SAVISQKPSRDICQRGTSLTIQCQVDSQVTMMFWYRQQPGQSLTLIATANQGSEATYESGFVIDKFPISRPNLTFSTLTVSNMSPEDSSIYLCSAGGTSGSFETQYFGPGTRLLVL.

V gene TRBV6-1 combines with J gene TRBJ2-1, with a weak D call TRBD2 (5 bases). Germline CDR1 is MNHNS and CDR2 is SASEGT. Trimming took 5 bases from V and 9 from J, leaving 14 bases between them. CDR3 size: 13 residues. The chain's CDR3 is CASSIRGLLEQFF. Written as DNA, the CDR3 is TGTGCCAGCAGTATTAGAGGACTTCTTGAGCAGTTCTTC.

The chain couples TRBV2 to TRBJ2-7, with 7 bases that match TRBD1. This CDR3 region has 12 residues. J lost 5 bases, V lost 6 bases, and 4 bases had no gene match. Germline V gene sequence: CDR1 SNHLY, CDR2 FYNNEI. This CDR3 is CASRFQGDEQYF. The DNA for the CDR3 is TGTGCCAGCAGGTTTCAGGGGGACGAGCAGTACTTC.

This chain uses TRBV5-4 with TRBJ1-4, with TRBD1 matching over 12 bases. The CDR3 totals 14 residues. With 3 bases clipped from V and 7 bases from J, the junction kept 1 base outside the gene matches. Germline V gene lookup returns CDR1 SGHNT and CDR2 YYREEE (reference sequence). CDR3 nucleotide sequence: TGTGCCAGCAGCTGGGACAGGGGGCGTGAAAAACTGTTTTTT. It translates to CASSWDRGREKLFF.

This sequence joins TRBV5-1 and TRBJ2-1; D perhaps matches TRBD1 (5 bases). With 2 bases removed from V and 9 bases from J, the gap between germline ends came to 12 bases. The CDR3 has 13 residues. Germline V CDR1 and CDR2: SGHRS, YFSETQ. The CDR3 loop reads CASSFPGSAEQFF. The CDR3, as DNA: TGCGCCAGCAGCTTTCCAGGGTCGGCTGAGCAGTTCTTC.

There are a few counts of this clone. The chain combines TRBV29-1 with TRBJ2-1; TRBD2 matches at 8 bases. The CDR3 extends over 15 amino acids. V lost 0 bases and J lost 9; bases outside the gene matches: 10. CDR1 is SQVTM, CDR2 ANQGSEA, per germline. The CDR3 bases are TGCAGCGTTGAAGATAGCGGGATGGTATCATCTGAGCAGTTCTTC. Translation: CSVEDSGMVSSEQFF.

This clone was detected once. The chain recombines TRBV19 with TRBJ1-1; tentative D call: TRBD1 (5 bases). V was pared by 3 bases and J by 3 bases, with 14 bases between. CDR1 is LNHDA, CDR2 SQIVND, per germline (reference sequence). This CDR3 has 15 residues. The CDR3 region has the DNA TGTGCCAGTAGTATCCAGTCTCGAGGGGACACTGAAGCTTTCTTT. As protein: CASSIQSRGDTEAFF.

Worth noting for this clone: This could be a read error, since a much larger clone is one nucleotide away. The conserved final phenylalanine or tryptophan is absent from the CDR3, which likely points to a read error. V usage is TRBV29-1 and J usage is TRBJ1-1; D is unresolved. This CDR3 is built from 12 residues. V dropped 6 bases and J dropped 3 bases, with 11 bases sitting between them. The germline V gene has CDR1 SQVTM and CDR2 ANQGSEA. The CDR3 region is CSVWREDTEAFL. In DNA, the CDR3 is TGCAGCGTGTGGAGGGAGGACACTGAAGCTTTCCTT.

The CDR3 nucleotides read TGTGCCTGGAGTGCCCAATTGACACGGGGGGATGAGCAGTTCTTC. Protein: CAWSAQLTRGDEQFF. This rearrangement joins TRBV30 to TRBJ2-1; 7 positions match TRBD2. Trimming at V came to 1 base and at J to 8 bases, leaving 11 bases not matched to a gene. This CDR3 spans 15 amino acids. CDR1 is GTSNPN and CDR2 is SVGIG in the germline V gene (reference sequence). Filled out from reference TRBV30 and TRBJ2-1, the complete variable domain reads SQTIHQWPATLVQPVGSPLSLECTVEGTSNPNLYWYRQAAGRGLQLLFYSVGIGQISSEVPQNLSASRPQDRQFILSSKKLLLSDSGFYLCAWSAQLTRGDEQFFGPGTRLTVL.

Concerning this clone itself: A clone one base away is much larger, so this may be a read error. The chain employs TRBV25-1 and TRBJ1-1; tentative D call: TRBD1 (5 bases). CDR1 is MGHDK, CDR2 SYGVNS, per germline. The CDR3 is 14 residues long. V was trimmed by 5 bases and J by 0 bases, leaving 10 bases between them. CDR3 DNA sequence: TGTGCCAGCAGTAAATCAGGGATGAACACTGAAGCTTTCTTT. Protein sequence: CASSKSGMNTEAFF.

This clone has just one count. The chain employs TRBV19 and TRBJ1-2; no reliable D call. Germline CDR1 is LNHDA and CDR2 is SQIVND (reference sequence). The ends were cut back, 6 bases at V and 2 bases at J, with 16 bases in the middle. The CDR3 has 15 amino acids. CDR3 in DNA: TGTGCCAGTAGGACCCCCGGGAGGGCGAACTATGGCTACACCTTC. Protein product: CASRTPGRANYGYTF.

This clone was seen repeatedly, ten times or more. The rearrangement links TRBV27 to TRBJ2-5, with 8 bases aligning to TRBD1. This CDR3 is built from 14 residues. Germline V gene sequence: CDR1 MNHEY, CDR2 SMNVEV (reference sequence). After removal of 5 bases from V and 5 bases from J, the junction contained 7 bases not matched to a gene. The CDR3: CASSRDRLAETQYF. DNA of the CDR3: TGTGCCAGCAGTAGGGACAGGTTAGCGGAGACCCAGTACTTC.